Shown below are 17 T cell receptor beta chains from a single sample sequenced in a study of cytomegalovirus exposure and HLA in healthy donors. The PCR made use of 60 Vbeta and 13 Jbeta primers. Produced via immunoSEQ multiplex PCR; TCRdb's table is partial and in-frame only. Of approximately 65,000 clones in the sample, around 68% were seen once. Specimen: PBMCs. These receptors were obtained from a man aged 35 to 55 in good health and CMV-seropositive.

CDR3 DNA sequence: TGTGCCAGCAGCGTCCTGGACTACTCTACGCAGTATTTT. Residues: CASSVLDYSTQYF. The J gene is TRBJ2-3, the V gene TRBV2; perhaps TRBD2 as D (6 bases). This CDR3 comprises 13 residues. The V and J ends lost 6 bases and 8 bases respectively, with 15 bases between them. Germline CDR1 SNHLY, CDR2 FYNNEI.

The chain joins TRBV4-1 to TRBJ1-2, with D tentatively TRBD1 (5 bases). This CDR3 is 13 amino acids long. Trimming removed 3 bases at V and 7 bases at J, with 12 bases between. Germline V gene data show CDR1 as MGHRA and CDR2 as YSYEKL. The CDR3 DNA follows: TGCGCCAGCAGCCAGGGCAGGGATTTTGGCTACACCTTC. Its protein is CASSQGRDFGYTF.

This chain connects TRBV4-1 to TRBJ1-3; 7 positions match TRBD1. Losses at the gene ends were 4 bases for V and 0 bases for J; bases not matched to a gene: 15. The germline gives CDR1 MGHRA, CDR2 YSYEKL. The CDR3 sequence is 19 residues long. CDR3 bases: TGCGCCAGCAGCCTATTCGGGACAGTCTACGAAAGCTCTGGAAACACCATATATTTT. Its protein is CASSLFGTVYESSGNTIYF.

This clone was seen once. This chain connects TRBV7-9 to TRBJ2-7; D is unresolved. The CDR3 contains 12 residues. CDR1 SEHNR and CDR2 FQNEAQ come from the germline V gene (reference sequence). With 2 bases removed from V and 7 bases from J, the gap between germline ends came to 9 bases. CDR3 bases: TGTGCCAGCAGCTTAACACCGTGGGAGCAGTACTTC. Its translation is CASSLTPWEQYF. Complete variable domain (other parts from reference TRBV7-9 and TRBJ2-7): DTGVSQNPRHKITKRGQNVTFRCDPISEHNRLYWYRQTLGQGPEFLTYFQNEAQLEKSRLLSDRFSAERPKGSFSTLEIQRTEQGDSAMYLCASSLTPWEQYFGPGTRLTVT.

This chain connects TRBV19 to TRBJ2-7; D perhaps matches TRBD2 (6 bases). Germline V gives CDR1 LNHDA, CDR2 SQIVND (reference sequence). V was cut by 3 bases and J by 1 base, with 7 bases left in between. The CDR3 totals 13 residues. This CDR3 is CASSIGGSYEQYF. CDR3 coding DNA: TGTGCCAGTAGTATTGGGGGGTCCTACGAGCAGTACTTC.

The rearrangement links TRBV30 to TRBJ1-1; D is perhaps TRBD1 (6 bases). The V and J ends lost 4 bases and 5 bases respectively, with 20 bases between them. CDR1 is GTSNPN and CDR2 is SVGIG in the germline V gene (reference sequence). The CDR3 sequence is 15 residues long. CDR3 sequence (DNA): TGTGCCTGGAAAAGGGAGGGGGGGTGGAGGACTGAAGCTTTCTTT. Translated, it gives CAWKREGGWRTEAFF.

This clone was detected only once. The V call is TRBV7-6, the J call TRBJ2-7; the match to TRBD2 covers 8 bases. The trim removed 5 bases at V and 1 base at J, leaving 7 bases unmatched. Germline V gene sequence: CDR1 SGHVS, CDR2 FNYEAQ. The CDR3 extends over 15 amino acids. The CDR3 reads CASSPLAGGSYEQYF. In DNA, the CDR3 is TGTGCCAGCAGCCCCCTCGCGGGGGGATCCTACGAGCAGTACTTC. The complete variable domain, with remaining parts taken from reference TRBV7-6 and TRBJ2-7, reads GAGVSQSPRYKVTKRGQDVALRCDPISGHVSLYWYRQALGQGPEFLTYFNYEAQQDKSGLPNDRFSAERPEGSISTLTIQRTEQRDSAMYRCASSPLAGGSYEQYFGPGTRLTVT.

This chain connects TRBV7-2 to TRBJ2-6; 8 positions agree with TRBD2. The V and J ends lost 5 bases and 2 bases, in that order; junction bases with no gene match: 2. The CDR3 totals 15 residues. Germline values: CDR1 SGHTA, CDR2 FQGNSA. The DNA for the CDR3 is TGTGCCAGCAGCATACTAGCGGCTGGGGCCAACGTCCTGACTTTC. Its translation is CASSILAAGANVLTF.

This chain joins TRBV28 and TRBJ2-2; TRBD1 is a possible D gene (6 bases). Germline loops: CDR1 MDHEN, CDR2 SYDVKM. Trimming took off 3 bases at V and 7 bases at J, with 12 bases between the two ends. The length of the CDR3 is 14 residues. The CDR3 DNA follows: TGTGCCAGCAGTTTTGGGGGCGAGGGCGGGGAGCTGTTTTTT. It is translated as CASSFGGEGGELFF.

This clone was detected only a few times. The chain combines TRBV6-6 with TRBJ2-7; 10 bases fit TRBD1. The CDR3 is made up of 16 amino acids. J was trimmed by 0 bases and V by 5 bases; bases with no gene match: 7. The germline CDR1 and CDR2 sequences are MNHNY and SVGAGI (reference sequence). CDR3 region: CASSTTGGSYSYEQYF. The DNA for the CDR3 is TGTGCCAGCAGTACGACAGGGGGCTCTTACTCCTACGAGCAGTACTTC.

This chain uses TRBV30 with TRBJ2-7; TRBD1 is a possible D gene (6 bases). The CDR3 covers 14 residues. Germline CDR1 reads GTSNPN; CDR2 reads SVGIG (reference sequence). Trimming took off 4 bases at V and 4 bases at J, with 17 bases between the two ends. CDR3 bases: TGTGCCTGGACCCCACAGGGTGGAGCGTACGAGCAGTACTTC. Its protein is CAWTPQGGAYEQYF.

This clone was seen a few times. CDR3 loop: CASSIFRDTSEAFF. CDR3 in DNA: TGTGCCAGCAGCATATTCCGGGACACCTCCGAAGCTTTCTTT. This sequence joins TRBV7-8 and TRBJ1-1, with D possibly TRBD1 on 6 matching bases. V lost 5 bases and J lost 8, with 18 bases in between. The CDR3 runs 14 residues. From germline, CDR1 is SGHVS and CDR2 FQNEAQ.

CDR3 protein: CASSFTGYEQYF. CDR3 in DNA: TGTGCCAGCAGTTTTACTGGCTACGAGCAGTACTTC. The rearrangement links TRBV6-5 to TRBJ2-7, with D unresolved. Germline V gene sequence: CDR1 MNHEY, CDR2 SVGAGI. The CDR3 is 12 amino acids. Trimming left V 4 bases short and J 3 bases short, with 7 bases between.

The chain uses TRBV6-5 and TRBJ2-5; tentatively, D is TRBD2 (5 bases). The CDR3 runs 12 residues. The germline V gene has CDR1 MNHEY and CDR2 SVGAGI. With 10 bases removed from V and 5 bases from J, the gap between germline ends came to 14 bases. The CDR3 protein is CATKRVAETQYF. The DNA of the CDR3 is TGTGCCACCAAGAGGGTAGCGGAGACCCAGTACTTC.

The CDR3 coding sequence is TGTGCCAGCAGCTCAGTAGGGGAATCCTCTGGGGCCAACGTCCTGACTTTC. The encoded protein is CASSSVGESSGANVLTF. The chain combines TRBV5-5 with TRBJ2-6; the D gene is possibly TRBD1 (5 bases). The CDR3 runs to 17 residues. V gave up 3 bases and J gave up 0 bases, with 13 bases separating them. Germline V lookup: CDR1 SGHKS, CDR2 YYEKEE (reference sequence).

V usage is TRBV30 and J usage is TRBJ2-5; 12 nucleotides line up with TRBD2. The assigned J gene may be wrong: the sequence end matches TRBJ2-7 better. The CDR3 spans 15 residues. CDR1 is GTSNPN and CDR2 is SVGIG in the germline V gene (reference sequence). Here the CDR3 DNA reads TGTGCCTGGAGCCGGACTAGCGGGGTTACCTACGAGCAGTACTTC. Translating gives CAWSRTSGVTYEQYF.

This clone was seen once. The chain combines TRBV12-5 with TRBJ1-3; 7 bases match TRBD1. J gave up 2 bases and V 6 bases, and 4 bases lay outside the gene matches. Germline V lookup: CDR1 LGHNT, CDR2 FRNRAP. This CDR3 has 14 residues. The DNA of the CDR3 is TGTGCTAGTGGGTCTCAGGGGGCTGGAAACACCATATATTTT. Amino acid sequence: CASGSQGAGNTIYF. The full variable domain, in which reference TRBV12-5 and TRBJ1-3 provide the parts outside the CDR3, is DARVTQTPRHKVTEMGQEVTMRCQPILGHNTVFWYRQTMMQGLELLAYFRNRAPLDDSGMPKDRFSAEMPDATLATLKIQPSEPRDSAVYFCASGSQGAGNTIYFGEGSWLTVV.